A selection of T cell receptor beta chains follows, all from one sample in a study of blood T cell repertoires in COVID-19. Clones were sequenced by immunoSEQ multiplex PCR, and TCRdb holds only the in-frame ones, with some missing. The sample carries just over 250,000 clones, around nine tenths recorded once. The specimen was peripheral blood. These receptors came from a woman in her 70s with COVID-19, enrolled during active disease. CDR3s include the opening cysteine and the closing phenylalanine or tryptophan. Each record gives: D gene, V gene, J gene, clone size, CDR3 DNA, CDR3 protein. The D gene is left open where the match is weak. The listing skips clone size in some rows; elsewhere it reads once, few, many or a size class.

NA,TRBV14,TRBJ1-1,NA,TGTGCCAGCAGCCTTCATACCACGGGACTCACTGAAGCTTTCTTT,CASSLHTTGLTEAFF
TRBD1,TRBV5-1,TRBJ2-7,NA,TGCGCCAGCAGCAAGGAAACAGGGGCGGACTACGAGCAGTACTTC,CASSKETGADYEQYF
NA,TRBV4-1,TRBJ2-7,NA,TGCGCCAGCAGCCAAGGTAGGACAGTGAGTACTCCTTACGAGCAGTACTTC,CASSQGRTVSTPYEQYF
TRBD2,TRBV28,TRBJ2-7,NA,TGTGCCAGCTGGGGACTAGCGGGAGGCTACGAGCAGTACTTC,CASWGLAGGYEQYF
NA,TRBV27,TRBJ1-4,NA,TGTGCCAGCAGTTTACGACGTTCCCTCGGGAAACTGTTTTTT,CASSLRRSLGKLFF
TRBD1,TRBV27,TRBJ2-2,NA,TGTGCCAGCATTCGAAACCGGGACAGGGATATCGGGGAGCTGTTTTTT,CASIRNRDRDIGELFF
TRBD1,TRBV5-1,TRBJ2-3,once,TGCGCCAGCAGCTTGACGACAGGGGCCCCAGATACGCAGTATTTT,CASSLTTGAPDTQYF
TRBD2,TRBV7-2,TRBJ2-5,NA,TGTGCCAGCAGCTTAGCGCTAGCGGGGGTCAGAGAGACCCAGTACTTC,CASSLALAGVRETQYF
NA,TRBV5-1,TRBJ2-7,NA,TGCGCCAGCAGCTTGACAAGCAGGGGCTTCGACGAGCAGTACTTC,CASSLTSRGFDEQYF
TRBD1,TRBV4-3,TRBJ2-7,NA,TGCGCCAGCAGCCAAGGGACGGGACAGTTCTCCTACGAGCAGTACTTC,CASSQGTGQFSYEQYF
NA,TRBV6-2/TRBV6-3,TRBJ2-6,NA,TGTGCCAGCAGTCCCGAAGCAGCCAACGTCCTGACTTTC,CASSPEAANVLTF
NA,TRBV5-1,TRBJ2-1,NA,TGCGCCAGCAGCTTTGGAGGGGTCAATGAGCAGTTCTTC,CASSFGGVNEQFF
NA,TRBV5-1,TRBJ1-1,few,TGCGCCAGCAGCGAGAATAATTTTGGAGGACAGTCCACTGAAGCTTTCTTT,CASSENNFGGQSTEAFF
NA,TRBV4-1,TRBJ2-7,NA,TGCGCCAGCAGCCAATCCCTGGACAAATACGAGCAGTACTTC,CASSQSLDKYEQYF
NA,TRBV20-1,TRBJ2-5,NA,TGCAGTGCCAGGGGACAAGAGACCCAGTACTTC,CSARGQETQYF
TRBD2,TRBV27,TRBJ2-7,NA,TGTGCCAGCAAGGGACTAGCGGGAGGATACGAGCAGTACTTC,CASKGLAGGYEQYF
TRBD2,TRBV12-3/TRBV12-4,TRBJ2-5,NA,TGTGCCAGCACTGGCGGGGGAGGGGAGACCCAGTACTTC,CASTGGGGETQYF
TRBD1,TRBV7-2,TRBJ1-5,NA,TGTGCCAGCAGCTTGACAGGGTCTGCGGGCAATCAGCCCCAGCATTTT,CASSLTGSAGNQPQHF
NA,TRBV5-1,TRBJ1-6,NA,TGCGCCAGCAGCTTGGAACCGGACAAGTCGAGGTCACCCCTCCACTTT,CASSLEPDKSRSPLHF
NA,TRBV7-6,TRBJ1-3,NA,TGTGCCAGCAGCTTAGACAGGATCGGAAACACCATATATTTT,CASSLDRIGNTIYF
NA,TRBV19,TRBJ2-5,NA,TGTGCCAGTTCACAGGGTTTGCAGACCCAGTACTTC,CASSQGLQTQYF
TRBD2,TRBV27,TRBJ2-1,many,TGTGCCAGCAGCATGAGGGGCGGGAGGGCGGACAATGAGCAGTTCTTC,CASSMRGGRADNEQFF
NA,TRBV20-1,TRBJ1-4,NA,TGCAGTGCTAGTATCGCGGGAGGAGATGAAAAACTGTTTTTT,CSASIAGGDEKLFF
NA,TRBV10-3,TRBJ2-1,NA,TGTGCCACCGGACTGGGCTACAATGAGCAGTTCTTC,CATGLGYNEQFF
NA,TRBV12-1,TRBJ2-1,NA,TGTGCCAGCAGCTTTCTTTCTACGGACTATCGGACAAGCAATGAGCAGTTCTTC,CASSFLSTDYRTSNEQFF
NA,TRBV5-5,TRBJ1-5,NA,TGTGCCAGCAGCTTCTTCCCCAGGGGTCAGCCCCAGCATTTT,CASSFFPRGQPQHF
TRBD1,TRBV4-3,TRBJ1-4,NA,TGCGCCAGCAGCTGGACAGGGGTTAGGGAAAAACTGTTTTTT,CASSWTGVREKLFF
NA,TRBV13,TRBJ1-1,NA,TGTGCCAGCAGCTTAGTAGGGGGTGAAGCTTTCTTT,CASSLVGGEAFF
TRBD1,TRBV5-4,TRBJ2-4,NA,TGTGCCAGCAGGGCCGGGACAGGGGTCAAAAACATTCAGTACTTC,CASRAGTGVKNIQYF
NA,TRBV2,TRBJ1-3,NA,TGTGCCAGCGTCAGGGACTCTGGAAACACCATATATTTT,CASVRDSGNTIYF
TRBD2,TRBV5-1,TRBJ2-3,NA,TGCGCCAGCAGTCGAGCGGGAGGGCCAATGGGGGGTACGCAGTATTTT,CASSRAGGPMGGTQYF
NA,TRBV2,TRBJ2-1,NA,TGTGCCAGCAGGGTACATACAAGGGGGCAGTTCTTC,CASRVHTRGQFF
NA,TRBV6-2/TRBV6-3,TRBJ2-7,few,TGTGCCAGCAGTTACCGAGACTCCTCTCAGGGCAACGAGCAGTACTTC,CASSYRDSSQGNEQYF
NA,TRBV2,TRBJ2-2,NA,TGTGCCAGCGACGATACTCCTAGCCTCGGGGAGCTGTTTTTT,CASDDTPSLGELFF
NA,TRBV5-1,TRBJ2-1,NA,TGCGCCAGCAGCACGGGACTTATCGACAATGAGCAGTTCTTC,CASSTGLIDNEQFF
TRBD2,TRBV6-2/TRBV6-3,TRBJ2-5,NA,TGTGCCAGCAGTTCGGGACTAGCGGGATGGGAGACCCAGTACTTC,CASSSGLAGWETQYF
TRBD1,TRBV27,TRBJ1-5,NA,TGTGCCAGCAGTCAATGGGACAGAAATCAGCCCCAGCATTTT,CASSQWDRNQPQHF
NA,TRBV19,TRBJ1-2,NA,TGTGCCAGTAGTTTGGGACTGCTTAACTATGGCTACACCTTC,CASSLGLLNYGYTF
NA,TRBV9,TRBJ1-1,many,TGTGCCAGCAGCGTATCTAAAATGAACACTGAAGCTTTCTTT,CASSVSKMNTEAFF
NA,TRBV19,TRBJ2-3,NA,TGTGCCAGTAAGGTTACGCCGGCGGGCACAGATACGCAGTATTTT,CASKVTPAGTDTQYF
TRBD1,TRBV27,TRBJ2-3,NA,TGTGCCAGCAGTCCCATTAGGACAGGGGGGTCAGATACGCAGTATTTT,CASSPIRTGGSDTQYF
TRBD1,TRBV27,TRBJ2-7,NA,TGTGCCAGCAGTAAGGACAGGGGAGGGTACGCGCAGTACTTC,CASSKDRGGYAQYF
TRBD2,TRBV5-1,TRBJ2-1,NA,TGCGCCAGCAGCTTGGTGCCTAGCGGGACGAGAAACTCCTACAATGAGCAGTTCTTC,CASSLVPSGTRNSYNEQFF
NA,TRBV5-4,TRBJ2-1,NA,TGTGCCAGCAGCCGTCAGTGGAATGAGCAGTTCTTC,CASSRQWNEQFF
NA,TRBV9,TRBJ1-2,NA,TGTGCCAGCAGCGTAGGAGGGTTTGGCTACACCTTC,CASSVGGFGYTF
NA,TRBV11-2,TRBJ1-1,NA,TGTGCCAGCAGCTTACTTGGGGGCATCACTGAAGCTTTCTTT,CASSLLGGITEAFF
NA,TRBV6-1,TRBJ1-4,NA,TGTGCCAGCAGAGAACGAGGACAGCCAACTAATGAAAAACTGTTTTTT,CASRERGQPTNEKLFF
NA,TRBV4-3,TRBJ2-3,NA,TGCGCCAGCAGCCAAGGGGGGGACACAGATACGCAGTATTTT,CASSQGGDTDTQYF
NA,TRBV5-6,TRBJ2-3,NA,TGTGCCAGCAGCTTGGGGGGCCAGATCCATTATACGCAGTATTTT,CASSLGGQIHYTQYF
NA,TRBV12-3/TRBV12-4,TRBJ2-1,NA,TGTGCCAGCAGGATAACAGGGTACAATGAGCAGTTCTTC,CASRITGYNEQFF
NA,TRBV19,TRBJ1-1,NA,TGTGCCAGTAGTATTGGTCCCGGCAGGCCGATTGAAGCTTTCTTT,CASSIGPGRPIEAFF
TRBD2,TRBV28,TRBJ2-1,NA,TGTGCCAGCAGTTCCTTGGGACTAGCGGGGGTTAGGGTTCACAATGAGCAGTTCTTC,CASSSLGLAGVRVHNEQFF
NA,TRBV11-3,TRBJ1-2,once,TGTGCCAGCAGCTCACGGACACCCAATAACTATGGCTACACCTTC,CASSSRTPNNYGYTF
NA,TRBV4-3,TRBJ2-3,NA,TGCGCCAGCAGCCAAGATTCGTCAGATACGCAGTATTTT,CASSQDSSDTQYF